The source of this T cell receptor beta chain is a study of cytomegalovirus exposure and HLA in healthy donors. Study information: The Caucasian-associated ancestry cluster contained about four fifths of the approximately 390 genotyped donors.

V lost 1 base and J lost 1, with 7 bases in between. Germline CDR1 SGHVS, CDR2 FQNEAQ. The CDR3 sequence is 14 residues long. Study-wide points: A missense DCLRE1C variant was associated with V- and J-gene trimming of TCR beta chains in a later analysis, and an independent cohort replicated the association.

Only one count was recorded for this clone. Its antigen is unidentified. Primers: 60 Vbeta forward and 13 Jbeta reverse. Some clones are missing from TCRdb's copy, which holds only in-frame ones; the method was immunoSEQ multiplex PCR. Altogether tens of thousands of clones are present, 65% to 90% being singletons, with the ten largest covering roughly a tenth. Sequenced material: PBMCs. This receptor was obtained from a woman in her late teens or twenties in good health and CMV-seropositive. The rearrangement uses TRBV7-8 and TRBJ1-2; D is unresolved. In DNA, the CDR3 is TGTGCCAGCAGCTTAGGGCACAGTAACTATGGCTACACCTTC. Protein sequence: CASSLGHSNYGYTF.